This T cell receptor (beta chain) was captured in a study of shared clonotypes between healthy human individuals. Study-level findings and limits: Rarefaction revealed incomplete sorted-subset sequencing despite large depth. Naive subsets, compared against memory subsets, generally had larger estimated richness values.

Points on this clone: The antigen remains unidentified.

Every donor was a Caucasian adult from Nashville, Tennessee. Once extracted for a subset, genomic DNA was divided evenly among several immunoSEQ plates. Using immunoSEQ multiplex PCR, the repertoire was profiled, and TCRdb retains in-frame clones only, with some absent. The sample comprises 650,000 to 800,000 clones, approximately 77% of which are singletons, and 1.8% rests with the top ten. V was trimmed by 1 base and J by 2 bases, leaving 10 bases between them. The CDR3 loop spans 15 amino acids. CDR1 is SEHNR, CDR2 FQNEAQ, per germline (reference sequence). The chain recombines TRBV7-9 with TRBJ2-3, with D maybe TRBD1 (5 bases). This TCR came from a woman younger than 45 in good health. The specimen sequenced was memory CD4+ T cells sorted from blood. The sample's subset: CD45RA-negative fraction. CDR3 sequence (DNA): TGTGCCAGCAGCTTAGGTCAGGGCCACACAGATACGCAGTATTTT. It encodes CASSLGQGHTDTQYF.